Given below is one TCR beta chain in context. This sample was taken from a study of blood T cell repertoires in COVID-19. Trimming removed 6 bases from V and 1 base from J, with 9 bases in between. Germline CDR1 MDHEN, CDR2 SYDVKM. This CDR3 region has 13 residues. Profiled with immunoSEQ multiplex PCR; TCRdb holds only in-frame clones, not every one. The sample includes approximately 70,000 clones, about nine tenths of them seen just once. The material sequenced was peripheral blood. The chain has TRBV28 and TRBJ1-1, with TRBD1 as a possible D gene (5 bases). The receptor was isolated from a woman older than 75 with active COVID-19. The CDR3 nucleotides read TGTGCCAGCAGAGGTAGGGGGAACACTGAAGCTTTCTTT. It is translated as CASRGRGNTEAFF.